Sequencing of this T cell receptor (beta chain) was carried out in a study of cytomegalovirus exposure and HLA in healthy donors. The PCR was carried out with 60 Vbeta primers and 13 Jbeta primers. TCRdb's copy holds only in-frame clones and misses some; the assay was immunoSEQ multiplex PCR. The table includes about 160,000 clones, roughly three quarters detected once. Study results and caveats: Most TCR beta V segments were productive about 87% or about 30% of the time in an earlier analysis. Sequence variants that were highly shared formed a cluster that was likely a sequencing artifact.

Trimming cost V 3 bases and J 1 base; bases outside gene matches: 7. This CDR3 contains 17 residues. The V gene's germline CDR1 is LGHNA and CDR2 YNFKEQ. In the case of this clone: Its target is not known.

The chain has TRBV4-2 and TRBJ2-3, with 10 bases matching TRBD1. This TCR derives from a man aged 40-49 years in good health and CMV-seropositive. Sequenced: PBMCs. The CDR3 DNA reads TGTGCCAGCAGCCAGGACCCGGGACAGGGGCGCACAGATACGCAGTATTTT. Translated, it gives CASSQDPGQGRTDTQYF.